The source of this T cell receptor beta chain is a study of T cell repertoires in cytomegalovirus infection. V lost 0 bases and J lost 0, with 14 bases in between. CDR1 is MGHRA and CDR2 is YSYEKL in the germline V gene. This CDR3 has 17 residues. One entry per CDR3 protein results from TCRdb running MiXCR on the reads. The sample includes 150,000 to 200,000 distinct CDR3 sequences, around 15% of them seen just once. There are many counts of this clonotype. This clonotype originated in a human donor in good health (CMV status not recorded). Some clones in this sample may be carry-over from other donors' samples. The sample consisted of PBMCs. This sequence joins TRBV4-1 and TRBJ1-2; D gene ambiguous. The DNA of the CDR3 is TGCGCCAGCAGCCAAGATCTGATTAAGGGTACTAACTATGGCTACACCTTC. The encoded protein is CASSQDLIKGTNYGYTF.